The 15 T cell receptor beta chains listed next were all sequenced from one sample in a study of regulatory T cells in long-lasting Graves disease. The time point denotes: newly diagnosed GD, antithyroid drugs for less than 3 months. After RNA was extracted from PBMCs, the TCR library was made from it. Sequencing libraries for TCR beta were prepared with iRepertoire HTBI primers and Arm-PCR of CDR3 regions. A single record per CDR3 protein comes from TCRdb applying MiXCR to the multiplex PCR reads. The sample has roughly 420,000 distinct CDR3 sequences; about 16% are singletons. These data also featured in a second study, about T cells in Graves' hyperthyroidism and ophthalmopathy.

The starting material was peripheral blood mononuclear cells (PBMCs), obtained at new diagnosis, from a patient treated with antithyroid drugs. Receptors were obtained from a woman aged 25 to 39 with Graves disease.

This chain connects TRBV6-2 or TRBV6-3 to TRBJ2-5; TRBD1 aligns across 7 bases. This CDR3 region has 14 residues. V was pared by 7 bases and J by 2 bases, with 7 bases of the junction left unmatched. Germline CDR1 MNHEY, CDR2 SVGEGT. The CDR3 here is CASKRRQGQETQYF. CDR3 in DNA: TGTGCCAGCAAGCGCCGACAGGGTCAAGAGACCCAGTACTTC.

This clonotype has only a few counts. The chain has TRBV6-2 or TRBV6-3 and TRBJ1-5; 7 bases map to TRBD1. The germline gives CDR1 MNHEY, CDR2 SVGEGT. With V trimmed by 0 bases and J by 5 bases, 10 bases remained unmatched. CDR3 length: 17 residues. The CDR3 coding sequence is TGTGCCAGCAGTTACTCGTATCAGGGGGTCATTGATCAGCCCCAGCATTTT. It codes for CASSYSYQGVIDQPQHF.

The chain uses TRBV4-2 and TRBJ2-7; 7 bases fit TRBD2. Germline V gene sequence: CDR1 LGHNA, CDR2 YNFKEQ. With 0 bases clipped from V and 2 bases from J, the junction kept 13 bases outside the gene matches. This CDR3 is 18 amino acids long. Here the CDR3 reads CASSQDRAASGGAYEQYF. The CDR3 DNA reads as TGTGCCAGCAGCCAAGATAGGGCGGCTAGCGGAGGGGCCTACGAGCAGTACTTC.

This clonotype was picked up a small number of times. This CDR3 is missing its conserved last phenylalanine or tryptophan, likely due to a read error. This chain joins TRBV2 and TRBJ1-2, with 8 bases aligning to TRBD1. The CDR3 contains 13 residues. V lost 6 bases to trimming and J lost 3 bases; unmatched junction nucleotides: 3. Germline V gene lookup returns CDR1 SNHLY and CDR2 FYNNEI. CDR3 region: CASSQTGDYGYTS. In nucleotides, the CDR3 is TGTGCCAGCAGCCAGACAGGGGACTATGGCTACACCTCC.

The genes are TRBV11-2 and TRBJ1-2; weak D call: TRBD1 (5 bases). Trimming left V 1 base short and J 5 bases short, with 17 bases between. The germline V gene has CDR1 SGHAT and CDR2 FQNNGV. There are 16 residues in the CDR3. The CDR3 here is CASSLGGIGAWYGYTF. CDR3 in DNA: TGTGCCAGCAGCTTAGGGGGAATCGGGGCCTGGTATGGCTACACCTTC.

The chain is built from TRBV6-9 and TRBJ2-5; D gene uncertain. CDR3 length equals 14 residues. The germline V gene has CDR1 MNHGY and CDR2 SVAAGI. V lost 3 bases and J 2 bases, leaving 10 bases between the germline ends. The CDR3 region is CASSYSGRQETQYF. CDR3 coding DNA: TGTGCCAGCAGTTACTCCGGACGGCAAGAGACCCAGTACTTC.

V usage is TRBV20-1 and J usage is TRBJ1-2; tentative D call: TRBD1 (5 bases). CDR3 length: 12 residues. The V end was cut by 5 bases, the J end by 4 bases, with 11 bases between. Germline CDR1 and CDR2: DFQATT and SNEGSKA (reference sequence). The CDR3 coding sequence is TGCAGTGCTTGGGGCGCCCCCTATGGCTACACCTTC. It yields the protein CSAWGAPYGYTF.

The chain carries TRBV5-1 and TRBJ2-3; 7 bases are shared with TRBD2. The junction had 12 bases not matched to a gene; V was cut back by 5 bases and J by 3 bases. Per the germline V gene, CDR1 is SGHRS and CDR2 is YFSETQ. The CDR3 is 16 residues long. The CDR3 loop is CASSAHRAGETDTQYF. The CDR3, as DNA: TGCGCCAGCAGTGCACACCGTGCGGGGGAGACAGATACGCAGTATTTT.

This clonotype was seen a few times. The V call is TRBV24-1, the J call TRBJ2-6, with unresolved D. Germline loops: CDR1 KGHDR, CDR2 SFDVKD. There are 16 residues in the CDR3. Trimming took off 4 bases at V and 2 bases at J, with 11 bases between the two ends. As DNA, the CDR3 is TGTGCCACCAGTGACCCAACAGTCCCTGGGGCCAACGTCCTGACTTTC. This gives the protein CATSDPTVPGANVLTF.

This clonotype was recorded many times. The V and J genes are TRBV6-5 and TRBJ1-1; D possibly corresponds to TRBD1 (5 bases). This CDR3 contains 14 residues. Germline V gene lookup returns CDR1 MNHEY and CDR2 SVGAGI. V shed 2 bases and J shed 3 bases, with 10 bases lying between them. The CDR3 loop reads CASSYRQGYTEAFF. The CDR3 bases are TGTGCCAGCAGTTACCGCCAGGGTTACACTGAAGCTTTCTTT.

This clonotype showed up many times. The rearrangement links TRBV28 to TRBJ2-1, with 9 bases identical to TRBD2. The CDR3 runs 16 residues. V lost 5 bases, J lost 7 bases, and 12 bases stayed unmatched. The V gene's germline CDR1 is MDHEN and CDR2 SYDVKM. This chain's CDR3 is CASSPRGSGRRNEQFF. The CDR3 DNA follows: TGTGCCAGCAGTCCCCGGGGGAGCGGGAGGAGGAATGAGCAGTTCTTC.

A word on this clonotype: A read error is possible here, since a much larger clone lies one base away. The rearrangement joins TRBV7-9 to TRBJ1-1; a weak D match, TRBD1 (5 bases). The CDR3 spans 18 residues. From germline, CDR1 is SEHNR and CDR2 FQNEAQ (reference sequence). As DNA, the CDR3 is TGTGCCAGCAGCTCGAACCCATATGCGACAGATTTGAACCCTGAAGCTTTCTTT. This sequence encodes CASSSNPYATDLNPEAFF.

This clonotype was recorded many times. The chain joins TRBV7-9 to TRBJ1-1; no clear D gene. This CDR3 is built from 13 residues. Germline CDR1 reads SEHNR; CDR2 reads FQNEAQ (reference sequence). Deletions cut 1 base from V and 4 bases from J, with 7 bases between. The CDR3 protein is CASSLEFSTEAFF. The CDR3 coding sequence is TGTGCCAGCAGCTTAGAATTTAGCACTGAAGCTTTCTTT.

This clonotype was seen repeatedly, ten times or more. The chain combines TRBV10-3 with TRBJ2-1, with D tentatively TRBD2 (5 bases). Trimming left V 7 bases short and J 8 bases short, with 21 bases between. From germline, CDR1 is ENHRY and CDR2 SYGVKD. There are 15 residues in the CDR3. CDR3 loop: CAITDLPPGSHEQFF. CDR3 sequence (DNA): TGTGCCATCACCGACTTACCGCCGGGGAGCCATGAGCAGTTCTTC.

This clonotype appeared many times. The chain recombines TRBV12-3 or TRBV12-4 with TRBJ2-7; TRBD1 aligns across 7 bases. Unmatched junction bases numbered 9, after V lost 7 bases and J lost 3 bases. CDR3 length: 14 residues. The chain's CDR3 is CASTHRGALYEQYF. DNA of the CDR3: TGTGCCAGCACCCACAGGGGCGCTCTCTACGAGCAGTACTTC.